One and the same sample provided the 15 T cell receptor beta chains below, sequenced in a study of cytomegalovirus exposure and HLA in healthy donors. The PCR made use of 60 Vbeta and 13 Jbeta primers. TCRdb keeps only in-frame clones here, not all; method: immunoSEQ multiplex PCR. This sample yields approximately 100,000 clones, of which more than 60% are seen a single time; 7% to 9% belongs to the top ten. What was sequenced was PBMCs. The receptors derive from a human donor in good health.

The chain uses TRBV6-5 and TRBJ2-1; 7 positions agree with TRBD1. CDR1 and CDR2 (germline): MNHEY, SVGAGI. The CDR3 totals 15 residues. The V gene end was trimmed by 2 bases and the J gene end by 4 bases; junction bases not matched to a gene: 5. CDR3 DNA sequence: TGTGCCAGCAGTTACGGGACAGAACAGTACAATGAGCAGTTCTTC. Residues: CASSYGTEQYNEQFF.

V and J are TRBV5-6 and TRBJ2-6; D remains ambiguous. CDR1 SGHDT and CDR2 YYEEEE come from the germline V gene. Trimming shortened V by 5 bases and J by 2 bases, and 11 bases separated the two germline ends. The CDR3 is made up of 15 amino acids. The CDR3 nucleotides read TGTGCCAGCAGTTCTGGAGTGGCTGGGGCCAACGTCCTGACTTTC. Its translation is CASSSGVAGANVLTF.

V and J are TRBV13 and TRBJ2-5; TRBD1 matches 9 bases. The better agreement between TRBJ2-7 and the DNA end casts doubt on the J call. Germline lookup yields CDR1 PRHDT and CDR2 FYEKMQ (reference sequence). This CDR3 contains 14 residues. CDR3 residues: CASSSGQGAYEQYF. The CDR3 DNA reads TGTGCCAGCAGCTCGGGACAGGGAGCCTACGAGCAGTACTTC.

The CDR3 region has the DNA TGTGCCAGCAGCTTAGATTCCAGGACACTCTCCTCCTACGAGCAGTACTTC. As protein: CASSLDSRTLSSYEQYF. The chain is built from TRBV11-2 and TRBJ2-7; D is possibly TRBD1 (5 bases). The CDR3 loop spans 17 amino acids. Per the germline V gene, CDR1 is SGHAT and CDR2 is FQNNGV. V lost 0 bases, J lost 0 bases, and 15 bases lay in between.

The chain couples TRBV5-1 to TRBJ2-3, with a possible D match to TRBD1 (5 bases). Germline V gene lookup returns CDR1 SGHRS and CDR2 YFSETQ. The V end lost 0 bases, the J end lost 5 bases, and 10 bases lay between the germline ends. The CDR3 length is 14 residues. In DNA, the CDR3 is TGCGCCAGCAGCTTGGTGACAGTTCAAGATACGCAGTATTTT. It is translated as CASSLVTVQDTQYF.

The chain carries TRBV6-5 and TRBJ2-1, with 11 bases lining up with TRBD2. The CDR3 has 16 residues. The trim removed 0 bases at V and 8 bases at J, leaving 6 bases unmatched. CDR1 is MNHEY, CDR2 SVGAGI, per germline. The CDR3 region has the DNA TGTGCCAGCAGTTACTCGAAGTTACTAGCGGGAGATGAGCAGTTCTTC. Protein product: CASSYSKLLAGDEQFF.

This chain links TRBV7-6 with TRBJ2-3, with 11 bases identical to TRBD2. Germline values: CDR1 SGHVS, CDR2 FNYEAQ. Losses at the gene ends were 7 bases for V and 0 bases for J; bases not matched to a gene: 12. The CDR3 loop spans 18 amino acids. CDR3 sequence (DNA): TGTGCCAGCACCTTCTTAGCTGCTAGCGGGGGGAGCACAGATACGCAGTATTTT. Its protein is CASTFLAASGGSTDTQYF. The full variable domain, with the rest looked up from reference TRBV7-6 and TRBJ2-3, is GAGVSQSPRYKVTKRGQDVALRCDPISGHVSLYWYRQALGQGPEFLTYFNYEAQQDKSGLPNDRFSAERPEGSISTLTIQRTEQRDSAMYRCASTFLAASGGSTDTQYFGPGTRLTVL.

The sample holds one count of this clone. CDR3 sequence: CASSRTGEQYF. CDR3 DNA sequence: TGTGCCAGCAGTCGGACAGGCGAGCAGTACTTC. The chain has TRBV6-5 and TRBJ2-7; 7 bases fit TRBD1. Germline CDR1 is MNHEY and CDR2 is SVGAGI. The CDR3 is made up of 11 amino acids. Unmatched junction bases numbered 1, after V lost 5 bases and J lost 6 bases.

The rearrangement links TRBV6-5 to TRBJ1-2, with D maybe TRBD1 (6 bases). The CDR3 runs to 15 residues. V was trimmed by 5 bases and J by 5 bases, leaving 18 bases between them. Germline CDR1 and CDR2: MNHEY and SVGAGI. CDR3 nucleotides: TGTGCCAGCAGTCCCGGTGGTGGGGGCGGGTATGGCTACACCTTC. Protein product: CASSPGGGGGYGYTF.

Here the CDR3 reads CASSATGRTNEKLFF. CDR3 in DNA: TGTGCCAGCAGCGCAACAGGGCGAACTAATGAAAAACTGTTTTTT. This chain uses TRBV9 with TRBJ1-4; a weak D match, TRBD1 (6 bases). CDR3 size: 15 residues. Trimming shortened V by 3 bases and J by 1 base, and 10 bases separated the two germline ends. The germline gives CDR1 SGDLS, CDR2 YYNGEE.

The CDR3 bases are TGTGCCAGAAGCCTTACAGATTACTATGGCTACACCTTC. It translates to CARSLTDYYGYTF. The chain uses TRBV7-5 and TRBJ1-2; the table assigns TRBD1, which was not confirmed against the DNA. TRBV7-5 is a pseudogene locus. The CDR3 has 13 amino acids.

The chain links TRBV19 to TRBJ2-5, with 8 bases identical to TRBD1. CDR3 size: 17 residues. Unmatched junction bases numbered 11, after V lost 3 bases and J lost 2 bases. Germline CDR1 reads LNHDA; CDR2 reads SQIVND (reference sequence). The CDR3 spells CASSMNRGWAGQETQYF. DNA of the CDR3: TGTGCCAGTAGTATGAACAGGGGGTGGGCCGGACAAGAGACCCAGTACTTC.

The V gene is TRBV14, the J gene TRBJ2-3; TRBD2 matches 7 bases. Trimming cost V 5 bases and J 8 bases; bases outside gene matches: 10. The V gene's germline CDR1 is SGHDN and CDR2 FVKESK. The CDR3 spans 14 residues. As DNA, the CDR3 is TGTGCCAGCAGCTGGGACCTCCGCGGGGGTACGCAGTATTTT. It encodes CASSWDLRGGTQYF.

The chain links TRBV6-6 to TRBJ1-5; the D is unclear. The V gene's germline CDR1 is MNHNY and CDR2 SVGAGI (reference sequence). Trimming took off 6 bases at V and 0 bases at J, with 9 bases between the two ends. The CDR3 spans 14 residues. The CDR3 sequence is CASSRLNSNQPQHF. The CDR3 DNA reads TGTGCCAGCAGCCGACTGAATAGCAATCAGCCCCAGCATTTT.

The V gene is TRBV5-1, the J gene TRBJ2-7; TRBD2 agrees at 15 bases. The V and J ends lost 4 bases and 0 bases, in that order; junction bases with no gene match: 8. The CDR3 is made up of 18 amino acids. Germline V CDR1 and CDR2: SGHRS, YFSETQ. CDR3 sequence: CASSPGLAGGPSSYEQYF. As DNA, the CDR3 is TGCGCCAGCAGCCCAGGACTAGCGGGAGGGCCATCCTCCTACGAGCAGTACTTC.